Sequencing of this T cell receptor (beta chain) was carried out in a study of blood T cell repertoires in COVID-19. Study summary: PBMCs, B-cell-depleted T cells, or T cells provided the cDNA or gDNA that made up the material.

Measured with immunoSEQ multiplex PCR; TCRdb has only the in-frame clones, and not every one. The table includes around 140,000 clones, about 87% detected once. Germline V gene data show CDR1 as SGHRS and CDR2 as YFSETQ. The CDR3 has 13 amino acids. Trimming took off 4 bases at V and 4 bases at J, with 11 bases between the two ends. The sample consisted of peripheral blood. The V and J genes are TRBV5-1 and TRBJ2-5; D might be TRBD1 (6 bases). This TCR came from a woman between 50 and 59 years old with acute or convalescent COVID-19. The CDR3 coding sequence is TGCGCCAGCAGCGAAGGGGGAAGAGAGACCCAGTACTTC. Translated: CASSEGGRETQYF.